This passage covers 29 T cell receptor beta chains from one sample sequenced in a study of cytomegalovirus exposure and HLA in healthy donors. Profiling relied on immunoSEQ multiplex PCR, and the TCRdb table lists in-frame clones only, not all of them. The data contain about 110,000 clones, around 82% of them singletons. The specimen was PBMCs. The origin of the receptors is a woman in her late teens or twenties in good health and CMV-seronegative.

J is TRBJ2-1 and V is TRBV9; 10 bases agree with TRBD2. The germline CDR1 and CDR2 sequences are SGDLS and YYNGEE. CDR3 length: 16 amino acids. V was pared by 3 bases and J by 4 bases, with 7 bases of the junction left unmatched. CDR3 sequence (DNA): TGTGCCAGCAGCGGGAATTTAGCGGGGGGATACAATGAGCAGTTCTTC. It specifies CASSGNLAGGYNEQFF.

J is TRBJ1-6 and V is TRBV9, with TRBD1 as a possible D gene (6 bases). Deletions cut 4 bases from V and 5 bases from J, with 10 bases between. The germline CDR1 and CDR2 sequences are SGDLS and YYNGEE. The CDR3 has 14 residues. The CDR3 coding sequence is TGTGCCAGCAGCCTCGGACAGAATAATTCACCCCTCCACTTT. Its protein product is CASSLGQNNSPLHF. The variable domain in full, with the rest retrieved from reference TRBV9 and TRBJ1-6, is DSGVTQTPKHLITATGQRVTLRCSPRSGDLSVYWYQQSLDQGLQFLIQYYNGEERAKGNILERFSAQQFPDLHSELNLSSLELGDSALYFCASSLGQNNSPLHFGNGTRLTVT.

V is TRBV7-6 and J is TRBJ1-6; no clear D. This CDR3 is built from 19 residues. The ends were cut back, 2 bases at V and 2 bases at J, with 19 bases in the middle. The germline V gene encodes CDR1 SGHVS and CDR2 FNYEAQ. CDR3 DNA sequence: TGTGCCAGCAGCTTATTGGGTGACGGGATGGGAACCTATAATTCACCCCTCCACTTT. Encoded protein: CASSLLGDGMGTYNSPLHF.

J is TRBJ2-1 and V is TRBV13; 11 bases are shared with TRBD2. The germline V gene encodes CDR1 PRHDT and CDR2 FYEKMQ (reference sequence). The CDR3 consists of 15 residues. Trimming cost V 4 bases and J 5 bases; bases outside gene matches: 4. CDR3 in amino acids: CASSYSGGAHNEQFF. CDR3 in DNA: TGTGCCAGCAGCTATAGCGGGGGGGCCCACAATGAGCAGTTCTTC.

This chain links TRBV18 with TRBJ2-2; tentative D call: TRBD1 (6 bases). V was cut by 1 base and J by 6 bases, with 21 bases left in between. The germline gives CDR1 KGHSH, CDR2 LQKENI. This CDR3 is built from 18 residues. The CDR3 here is CASSPRVFRGAMAGELFF. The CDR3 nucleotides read TGTGCCAGCTCACCACGGGTGTTCAGGGGAGCAATGGCCGGGGAGCTGTTTTTT. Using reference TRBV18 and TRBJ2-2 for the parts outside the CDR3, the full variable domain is NAGVMQNPRHLVRRRGQEARLRCSPMKGHSHVYWYRQLPEEGLKFMVYLQKENIIDESGMPKERFSAEFPKEGPSILRIQQVVRGDSAAYFCASSPRVFRGAMAGELFFGEGSRLTVL.

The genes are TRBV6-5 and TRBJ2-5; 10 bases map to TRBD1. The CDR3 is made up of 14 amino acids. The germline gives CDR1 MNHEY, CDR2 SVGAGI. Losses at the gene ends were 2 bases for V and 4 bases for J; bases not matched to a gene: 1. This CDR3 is CASSYDRGRETQYF. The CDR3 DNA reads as TGTGCCAGCAGTTACGACAGGGGGCGAGAGACCCAGTACTTC.

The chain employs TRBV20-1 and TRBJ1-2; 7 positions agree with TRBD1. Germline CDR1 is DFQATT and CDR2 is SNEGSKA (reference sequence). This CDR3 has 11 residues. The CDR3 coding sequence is TGCAAGACAGGGTCCGTAGGTGGCTACACCTTC. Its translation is CKTGSVGGYTF.

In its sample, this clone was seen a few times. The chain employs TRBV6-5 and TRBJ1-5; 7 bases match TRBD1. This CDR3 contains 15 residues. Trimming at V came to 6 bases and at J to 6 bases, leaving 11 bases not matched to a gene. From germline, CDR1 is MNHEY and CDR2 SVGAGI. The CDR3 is CASRSNRGESQPQHF. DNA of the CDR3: TGTGCCAGCAGATCGAACAGGGGTGAAAGTCAGCCCCAGCATTTT.

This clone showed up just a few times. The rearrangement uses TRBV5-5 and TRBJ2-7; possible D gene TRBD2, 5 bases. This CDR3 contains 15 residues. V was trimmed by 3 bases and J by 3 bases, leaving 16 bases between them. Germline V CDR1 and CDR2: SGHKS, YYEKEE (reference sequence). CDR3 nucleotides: TGTGCCAGCAGCTGGGCCCGCCGGGAAGGCTACGAGCAGTACTTC. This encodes CASSWARREGYEQYF.

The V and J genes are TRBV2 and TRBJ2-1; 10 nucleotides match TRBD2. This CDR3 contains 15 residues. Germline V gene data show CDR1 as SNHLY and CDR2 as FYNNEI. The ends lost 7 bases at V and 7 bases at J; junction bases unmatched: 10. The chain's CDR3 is CASILAGGPGNEQFF. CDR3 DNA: TGTGCCAGCATCTTAGCGGGGGGCCCGGGGAATGAGCAGTTCTTC.

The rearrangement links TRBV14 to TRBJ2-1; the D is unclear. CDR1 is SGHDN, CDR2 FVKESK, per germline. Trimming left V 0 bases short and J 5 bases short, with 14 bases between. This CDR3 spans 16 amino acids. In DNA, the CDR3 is TGTGCCAGCAGCCAAGACTACGGCAGGCCCCACAATGAGCAGTTCTTC. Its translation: CASSQDYGRPHNEQFF. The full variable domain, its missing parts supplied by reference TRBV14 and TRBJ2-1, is EAGVTQFPSHSVIEKGQTVTLRCDPISGHDNLYWYRRVMGKEIKFLLHFVKESKQDESGMPNNRFLAERTGGTYSTLKVQPAELEDSGVYFCASSQDYGRPHNEQFFGPGTRLTVL.

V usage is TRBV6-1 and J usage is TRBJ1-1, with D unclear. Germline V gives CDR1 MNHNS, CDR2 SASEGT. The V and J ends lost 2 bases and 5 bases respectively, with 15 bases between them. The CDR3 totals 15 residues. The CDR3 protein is CASSEFDPGETEAFF. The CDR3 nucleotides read TGTGCCAGCAGTGAATTTGACCCCGGGGAGACTGAAGCTTTCTTT.

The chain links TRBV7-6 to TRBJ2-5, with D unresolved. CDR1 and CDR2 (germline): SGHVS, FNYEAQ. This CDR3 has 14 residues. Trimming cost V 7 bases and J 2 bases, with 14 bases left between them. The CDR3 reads CASTHPGGQETQYF. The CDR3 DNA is TGTGCCAGCACCCACCCCGGCGGACAAGAGACCCAGTACTTC.

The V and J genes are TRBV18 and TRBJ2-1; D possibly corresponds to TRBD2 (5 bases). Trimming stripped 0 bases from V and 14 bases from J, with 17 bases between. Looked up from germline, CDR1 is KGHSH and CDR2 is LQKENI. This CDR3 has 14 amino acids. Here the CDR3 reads CASSPPSSSLREFF. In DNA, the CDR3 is TGTGCCAGCTCACCACCGTCCTCTAGCTTGAGAGAGTTCTTC. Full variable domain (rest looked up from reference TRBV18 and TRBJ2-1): NAGVMQNPRHLVRRRGQEARLRCSPMKGHSHVYWYRQLPEEGLKFMVYLQKENIIDESGMPKERFSAEFPKEGPSILRIQQVVRGDSAAYFCASSPPSSSLREFFGPGTRLTVL.

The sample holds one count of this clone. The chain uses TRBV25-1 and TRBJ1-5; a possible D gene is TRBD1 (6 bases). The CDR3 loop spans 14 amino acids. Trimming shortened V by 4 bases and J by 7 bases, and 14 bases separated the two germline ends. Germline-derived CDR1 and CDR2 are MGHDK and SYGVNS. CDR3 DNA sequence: TGTGCCAGCAGTGCCACAGGGTTAGGGCAGCCCCAGCATTTT. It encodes CASSATGLGQPQHF. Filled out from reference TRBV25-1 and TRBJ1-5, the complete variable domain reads EADIYQTPRYLVIGTGKKITLECSQTMGHDKMYWYQQDPGMELHLIHYSYGVNSTEKGDLSSESTVSRIRTEHFPLTLESARPSHTSQYLCASSATGLGQPQHFGDGTRLSIL.

This CDR3 is CASSPQTAGGGEKLFF. Written as DNA, the CDR3 is TGTGCCAGCTCACCTCAAACTGCAGGGGGCGGCGAAAAACTGTTTTTT. The chain couples TRBV18 to TRBJ1-4; 8 bases line up with TRBD1. The germline V gene has CDR1 KGHSH and CDR2 LQKENI. J gave up 8 bases and V 3 bases, and 11 bases lay outside the gene matches. The CDR3 is 16 amino acids.

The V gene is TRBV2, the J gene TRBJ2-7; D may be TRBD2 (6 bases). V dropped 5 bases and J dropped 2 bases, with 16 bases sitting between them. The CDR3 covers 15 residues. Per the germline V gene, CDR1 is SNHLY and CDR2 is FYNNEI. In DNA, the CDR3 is TGTGCCAGCAGTCCCTGGTCTGGGGGGACCTACGAGCAGTACTTC. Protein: CASSPWSGGTYEQYF.

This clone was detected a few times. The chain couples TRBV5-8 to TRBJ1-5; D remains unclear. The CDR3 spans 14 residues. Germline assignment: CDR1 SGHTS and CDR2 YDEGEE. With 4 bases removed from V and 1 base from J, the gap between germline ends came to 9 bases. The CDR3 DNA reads TGTGCCAGCAGCCGGAGACGCAGCAATCAGCCCCAGCATTTT. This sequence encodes CASSRRRSNQPQHF.

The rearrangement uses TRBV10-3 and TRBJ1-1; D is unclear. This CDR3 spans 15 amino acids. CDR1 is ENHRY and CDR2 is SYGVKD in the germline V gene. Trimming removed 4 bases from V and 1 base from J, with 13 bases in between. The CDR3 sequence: CAISGVQPPNTEAFF. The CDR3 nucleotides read TGTGCCATCAGTGGAGTACAGCCCCCGAACACTGAAGCTTTCTTT.

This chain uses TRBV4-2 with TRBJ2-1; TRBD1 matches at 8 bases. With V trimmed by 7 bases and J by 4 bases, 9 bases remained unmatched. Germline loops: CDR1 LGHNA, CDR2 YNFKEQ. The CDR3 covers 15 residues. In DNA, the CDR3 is TGTGCCAGCACTCCCTCCCAGGGGGCGTACAATGAGCAGTTCTTC. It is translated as CASTPSQGAYNEQFF.

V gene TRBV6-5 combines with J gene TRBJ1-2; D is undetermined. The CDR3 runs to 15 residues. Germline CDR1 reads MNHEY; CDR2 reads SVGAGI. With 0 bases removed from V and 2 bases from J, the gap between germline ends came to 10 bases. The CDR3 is CASSYSTAGNYGYTF. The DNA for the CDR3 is TGTGCCAGCAGTTACTCGACGGCGGGGAACTATGGCTACACCTTC.

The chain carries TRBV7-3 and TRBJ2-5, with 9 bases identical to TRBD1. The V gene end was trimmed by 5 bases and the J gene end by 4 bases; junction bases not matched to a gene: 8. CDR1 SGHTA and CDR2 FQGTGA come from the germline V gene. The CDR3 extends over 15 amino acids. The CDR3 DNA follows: TGTGCCAGCAGCCAAGGACAGGGGCTGGGAGAGACCCAGTACTTC. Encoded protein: CASSQGQGLGETQYF.

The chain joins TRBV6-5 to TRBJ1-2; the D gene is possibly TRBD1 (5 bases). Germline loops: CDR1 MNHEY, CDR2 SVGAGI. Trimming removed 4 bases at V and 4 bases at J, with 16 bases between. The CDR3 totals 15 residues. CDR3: CASSSQRGGVYGYTF. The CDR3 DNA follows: TGTGCCAGCAGTTCCCAACGGGGGGGGGTCTATGGCTACACCTTC.

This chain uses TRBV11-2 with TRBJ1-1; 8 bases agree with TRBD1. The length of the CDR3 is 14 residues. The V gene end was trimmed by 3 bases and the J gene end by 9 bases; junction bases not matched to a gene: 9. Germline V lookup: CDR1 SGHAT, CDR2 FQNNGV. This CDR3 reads CASSFTGGGVKAFF. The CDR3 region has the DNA TGTGCCAGCAGCTTTACAGGGGGTGGGGTGAAAGCTTTCTTT.

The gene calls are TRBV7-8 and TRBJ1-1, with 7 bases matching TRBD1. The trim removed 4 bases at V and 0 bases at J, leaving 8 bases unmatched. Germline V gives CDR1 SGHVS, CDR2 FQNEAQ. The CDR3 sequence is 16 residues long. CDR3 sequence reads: CASSSTTGPMNTEAFF. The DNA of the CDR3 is TGTGCCAGCAGCTCGACGACAGGGCCGATGAACACTGAAGCTTTCTTT.

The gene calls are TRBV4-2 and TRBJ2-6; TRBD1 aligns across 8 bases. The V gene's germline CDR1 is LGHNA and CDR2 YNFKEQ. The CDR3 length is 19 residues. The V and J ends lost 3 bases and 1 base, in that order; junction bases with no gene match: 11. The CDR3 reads CASSHPTGTGESGANVLTF. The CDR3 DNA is TGTGCCAGCAGCCACCCTACCGGGACAGGTGAATCTGGGGCCAACGTCCTGACTTTC.

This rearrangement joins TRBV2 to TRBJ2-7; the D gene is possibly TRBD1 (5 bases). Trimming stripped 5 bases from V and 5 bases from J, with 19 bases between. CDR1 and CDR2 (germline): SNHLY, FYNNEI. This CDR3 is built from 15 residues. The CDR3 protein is CASSSTGGATHEQYF. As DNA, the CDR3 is TGTGCCAGCAGTTCCACCGGTGGGGCTACCCACGAGCAGTACTTC. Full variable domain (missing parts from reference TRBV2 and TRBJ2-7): EPEVTQTPSHQVTQMGQEVILRCVPISNHLYFYWYRQILGQKVEFLVSFYNNEISEKSEIFDDQFSVERPDGSNFTLKIRSTKLEDSAMYFCASSSTGGATHEQYFGPGTRLTVT.

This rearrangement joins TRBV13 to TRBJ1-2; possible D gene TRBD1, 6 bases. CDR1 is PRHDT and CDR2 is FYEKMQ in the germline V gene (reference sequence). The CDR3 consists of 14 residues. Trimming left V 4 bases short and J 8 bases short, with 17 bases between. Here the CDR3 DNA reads TGTGCCAGCAGCTCGAACACACAGGGTCAAGGCTACACCTTC. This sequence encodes CASSSNTQGQGYTF.

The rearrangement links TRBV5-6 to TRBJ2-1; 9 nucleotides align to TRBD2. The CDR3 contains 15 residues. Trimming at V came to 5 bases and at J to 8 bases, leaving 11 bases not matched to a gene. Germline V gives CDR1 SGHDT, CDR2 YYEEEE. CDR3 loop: CASSGGAGGLDEQFF. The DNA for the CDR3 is TGTGCCAGCAGTGGGGGAGCGGGGGGCCTCGATGAGCAGTTCTTC.